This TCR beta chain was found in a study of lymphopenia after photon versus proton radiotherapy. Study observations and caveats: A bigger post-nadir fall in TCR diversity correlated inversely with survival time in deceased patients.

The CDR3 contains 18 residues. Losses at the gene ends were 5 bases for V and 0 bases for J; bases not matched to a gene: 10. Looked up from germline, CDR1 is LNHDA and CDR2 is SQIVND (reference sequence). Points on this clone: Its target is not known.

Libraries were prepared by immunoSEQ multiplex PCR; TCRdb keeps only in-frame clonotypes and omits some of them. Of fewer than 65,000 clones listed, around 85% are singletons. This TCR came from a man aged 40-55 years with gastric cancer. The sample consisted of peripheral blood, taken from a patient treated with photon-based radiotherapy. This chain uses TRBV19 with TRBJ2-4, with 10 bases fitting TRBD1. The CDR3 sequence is CASSPGTGEFLAKNIQYF. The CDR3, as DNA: TGTGCCAGTAGTCCCGGGACAGGGGAGTTTCTAGCCAAAAACATTCAGTACTTC.